This TCR beta chain was sequenced in a study of T cells after yellow fever vaccination. Study results and limitations: CD4 and CD8 compartments shared a small share of clonotypes. From the bulk population, abundant clonotypes could contaminate and appear within FACS-sorted repertoires.

The 5'RACE template-switching step produced TCR cDNA and added a universal primer site and UMIs. In TCRdb, the 5' RACE reads were re-called with MiXCR into one record per CDR3 protein. The sample yields roughly 500,000 distinct CDR3 sequences, about 19% seen once. This clonotype was found a few times. Its antigen remains unknown. The CDR3 loop spans 14 amino acids. Looked up from germline, CDR1 is MNHEY and CDR2 is SVGAGI. V dropped 1 base and J dropped 6 bases, with 10 bases sitting between them. The sample in question was PBMCs, obtained 15 days after the yellow fever booster vaccination. This chain joins TRBV6-5 and TRBJ2-1; the D is unclear. The clonotype comes from a man under 40 who received the YFV17D yellow fever vaccine. The CDR3 DNA reads as TGTGCCAGCAGTTACTTCGACTCTTCCAATGAGCAGTTCTTC. It codes for CASSYFDSSNEQFF.